These 24 T cell receptor beta chains were sequenced from one sample in a study of blood T cells in healthy people across ages. The use of a sample-barcoded 5' primer and a J-beta primer mix characterized a second PCR of about 7 to 12 cycles. TCRdb re-derived calls from the 5' RACE reads in MiXCR, one entry per CDR3 protein. Seen here are about 680,000 distinct CDR3 sequences, 49% observed once, and the top ten hold roughly 31%. The source material was blood. Source of these receptors: a woman aged 55-70 years in good health.

The rearrangement uses TRBV27 and TRBJ2-1, with TRBD1 identical over 9 bases. Germline CDR1 is MNHEY and CDR2 is SMNVEV (reference sequence). The CDR3 has 14 residues. V lost 4 bases and J lost 3; bases outside the gene matches: 1. The CDR3 nucleotides read TGTGCCAGCAGTTGGGGACAGGGCTACAATGAGCAGTTCTTC. Translating gives CASSWGQGYNEQFF.

The CDR3 DNA follows: TGCGCCAGCAGCTTCGGGACAACCGGTCCTGAACAGTACTTC. Its translation is CASSFGTTGPEQYF. The gene calls are TRBV5-1 and TRBJ2-7, with D perhaps matching TRBD1 (6 bases). Germline CDR1 SGHRS, CDR2 YFSETQ. V lost 2 bases and J lost 10, with 19 bases in between. The CDR3 length is 14 residues.

The chain has TRBV29-1 and TRBJ1-1, with D uncertain. The length of the CDR3 is 10 residues. The V gene's germline CDR1 is SQVTM and CDR2 ANQGSEA. Trimming pared 6 bases from V and 8 bases from J, leaving 10 bases between. In nucleotides, the CDR3 is TGCAGCGTCAACGTCGGGGAAGCTTTCTTT. As protein: CSVNVGEAFF.

The gene calls are TRBV12-3 or TRBV12-4 and TRBJ2-1; 8 bases align to TRBD2. This CDR3 has 15 amino acids. Trimming cost V 5 bases and J 4 bases; bases outside gene matches: 7. The CDR3 sequence is CASSQLAAQYNEQFF. The DNA for the CDR3 is TGTGCCAGCAGTCAACTAGCGGCCCAATACAATGAGCAGTTCTTC.

V and J are TRBV7-2 and TRBJ1-2; weak D call: TRBD1 (6 bases). Germline assignment: CDR1 SGHTA and CDR2 FQGNSA. The CDR3 length is 15 residues. Deletions cut 7 bases from V and 3 bases from J, with 18 bases between. The CDR3, as DNA: TGTGCCAGCAAGATACAGACAGGCATGGACTATGGCTACACCTTC. This gives the protein CASKIQTGMDYGYTF.

This clonotype was seen more than once but under ten times. The chain links TRBV29-1 to TRBJ2-5, with D tentatively TRBD2 (5 bases). This CDR3 comprises 14 residues. V lost 2 bases and J 2 bases, leaving 12 bases between the germline ends. Germline V gene sequence: CDR1 SQVTM, CDR2 ANQGSEA. The CDR3 loop reads CSVERSGIQETQYF. The DNA of the CDR3 is TGCAGCGTTGAACGTTCCGGGATTCAAGAGACCCAGTACTTC.

The rearrangement joins TRBV7-8 to TRBJ2-5; D gene ambiguous. The DNA end is a closer match to TRBJ2-7, so the J assignment may be wrong. The V gene's germline CDR1 is SGHVS and CDR2 FQNEAQ. The length of the CDR3 is 12 residues. CDR3: CASSLFSFEQYF. The CDR3 DNA follows: TGTGCCAGCAGCCTTTTTAGCTTCGAGCAGTACTTC.

The genes are TRBV15 and TRBJ2-1; 9 nucleotides line up with TRBD1. Trimming at V came to 1 base and at J to 6 bases, leaving 4 bases not matched to a gene. Germline V CDR1 and CDR2: LNHNV, YYDKDF (reference sequence). The CDR3 sequence is 15 residues long. The CDR3 loop reads CATSRGDRGANEQFF. For the CDR3, the DNA is TGTGCCACCAGCAGAGGTGACAGGGGGGCCAATGAGCAGTTCTTC.

The rearrangement joins TRBV12-3 or TRBV12-4 to TRBJ2-5; D is unclear. The V end lost 3 bases, the J end lost 11 bases, and 19 bases lay between the germline ends. The CDR3 loop spans 14 amino acids. CDR3 sequence: CASSLRNFYNEQYF. As DNA, the CDR3 is TGTGCCAGCAGTTTGAGGAACTTCTACAATGAGCAGTACTTC.

The genes are TRBV12-3 or TRBV12-4 and TRBJ1-2, with D perhaps matching TRBD1 (5 bases). This CDR3 region has 16 residues. The V end lost 7 bases, the J end lost 1 base, and 19 bases lay between the germline ends. The CDR3 protein is CASTTRGRQSNYGYTF. The DNA of the CDR3 is TGTGCCAGCACCACCCGGGGCAGGCAGAGTAACTATGGCTACACCTTC.

The chain links TRBV6-2 or TRBV6-3 to TRBJ2-7, with TRBD1 matching over 9 bases. This CDR3 contains 14 residues. V was clipped by 7 bases and J by 2 bases; unmatched bases: 6. Germline CDR1 reads MNHEY; CDR2 reads SVGEGT. CDR3 sequence: CASKRTGATYEQYF. DNA for the CDR3: TGTGCCAGCAAACGGACAGGGGCCACCTACGAGCAGTACTTC.

The gene calls are TRBV12-3 or TRBV12-4 and TRBJ2-3, with TRBD2 as a possible D gene (6 bases). Trimming removed 5 bases at V and 4 bases at J, with 16 bases between. The CDR3 consists of 15 residues. The CDR3 is CASSRTTPGSDTQYF. The CDR3 region has the DNA TGTGCCAGCAGTCGGACTACCCCCGGCTCAGATACGCAGTATTTT.

The J gene is TRBJ1-1, the V gene TRBV29-1, with D unresolved. Trimming took off 3 bases at V and 1 base at J, with 12 bases between the two ends. Germline-derived CDR1 and CDR2 are SQVTM and ANQGSEA. This CDR3 region has 14 residues. The CDR3 sequence is CSVESSGPNTEAFF. In DNA, the CDR3 is TGCAGCGTTGAGTCCAGCGGACCGAACACTGAAGCTTTCTTT.

V gene TRBV7-6 combines with J gene TRBJ2-1, with 11 bases identical to TRBD2. From germline, CDR1 is SGHVS and CDR2 FNYEAQ. J lost 5 bases, V lost 7 bases, and 1 base had no gene match. The CDR3 has 13 amino acids. The CDR3 protein is CASKLAGDNEQFF. In DNA, the CDR3 is TGTGCCAGCAAACTAGCGGGAGACAATGAGCAGTTCTTC.

Note on this clonotype: One end of the junction fails to match germline, which may point to a read error. CDR3 sequence (DNA): TGTGCCAACAGCTCCCGACAGGGGGCGAGCTCTGGGGCCAACGTCCTGACTTTC. Translation gives CANSSRQGASSGANVLTF. This chain joins TRBV7-3 and TRBJ2-6; 10 positions match TRBD1. The CDR3 is 18 amino acids. Germline CDR1 SGHTA, CDR2 FQGTGA.

This clonotype was seen ten or more times. The rearrangement joins TRBV7-2 to TRBJ2-7, with 7 bases lining up with TRBD1. Looked up from germline, CDR1 is SGHTA and CDR2 is FQGNSA. The CDR3 consists of 16 residues. The V gene end was trimmed by 2 bases and the J gene end by 4 bases; junction bases not matched to a gene: 11. This CDR3 reads CASSLSLDRVGYEQYF. The CDR3, as DNA: TGTGCCAGCAGCTTATCCCTTGACAGGGTAGGGTACGAGCAGTACTTC.

This clonotype was seen ten or more times. The chain carries TRBV9 and TRBJ2-2; D is possibly TRBD1 (5 bases). Germline V gene sequence: CDR1 SGDLS, CDR2 YYNGEE. V lost 4 bases and J 1 base, leaving 17 bases between the germline ends. This CDR3 region has 17 residues. The CDR3 DNA is TGTGCCAGCAGCCCCCGAGGACATCCGATGAACACCGGGGAGCTGTTTTTT. It specifies CASSPRGHPMNTGELFF.

The chain links TRBV5-6 to TRBJ2-7, with 7 bases identical to TRBD1. CDR3 length: 14 amino acids. CDR1 is SGHDT, CDR2 YYEEEE, per germline. The V segment lost 3 bases and the J segment 5 bases; nucleotides outside the gene matches: 8. CDR3 nucleotides: TGTGCCAGCAGCTGGCGACAGGGTCTTAACGAGCAGTACTTC. This sequence encodes CASSWRQGLNEQYF.

The chain has TRBV20-1 and TRBJ2-7; 11 positions match TRBD2. Trimming at V came to 6 bases and at J to 4 bases, leaving 14 bases not matched to a gene. The CDR3 spans 16 residues. Germline lookup yields CDR1 DFQATT and CDR2 SNEGSKA (reference sequence). The CDR3 loop is CSAHHRLAGFPYEQYF. The CDR3, as DNA: TGCAGTGCGCACCACCGACTAGCGGGGTTTCCTTACGAGCAGTACTTC.

The rearrangement uses TRBV4-1 and TRBJ1-6; possibly TRBD1 for D (5 bases). CDR3 length: 17 residues. CDR1 MGHRA and CDR2 YSYEKL come from the germline V gene. The V end lost 1 base, the J end lost 0 bases, and 10 bases lay between the germline ends. This chain's CDR3 is CASSQGSTGSYNSPLHF. In DNA form, the CDR3 reads TGCGCCAGCAGCCAAGGGTCAACAGGCTCCTATAATTCACCCCTCCACTTT.

This clonotype has only a few counts. The rearrangement links TRBV7-9 to TRBJ2-3, with TRBD2 identical over 9 bases. CDR3 length: 17 residues. J lost 2 bases, V lost 7 bases, and 13 bases had no gene match. CDR1 is SEHNR and CDR2 is FQNEAQ in the germline V gene (reference sequence). In DNA form, the CDR3 reads TGTGCCAGCATCCGCCCCTCGTCTAGCGGGACCACAGATACGCAGTATTTT. Protein: CASIRPSSSGTTDTQYF.

This rearrangement joins TRBV6-4 to TRBJ1-2; D perhaps matches TRBD1 (6 bases). The V end lost 6 bases, the J end lost 8 bases, and 16 bases lay between the germline ends. CDR3 length: 13 amino acids. Germline CDR1 is MRHNA and CDR2 is SNTAGT. The CDR3 is CASSNRDNGGYTF. For the CDR3, the DNA is TGTGCCAGCAGCAACCGGGACAACGGAGGCTACACCTTC.

This chain joins TRBV20-1 and TRBJ1-1; 8 bases align to TRBD1. This CDR3 comprises 14 residues. The V and J ends lost 5 bases and 1 base, in that order; junction bases with no gene match: 6. Germline V gene lookup returns CDR1 DFQATT and CDR2 SNEGSKA (reference sequence). The CDR3 sequence: CSAPQGQANTEAFF. In DNA, the CDR3 is TGCAGTGCTCCACAGGGACAGGCGAACACTGAAGCTTTCTTT.

Only a few counts were recorded for this clonotype. V usage is TRBV7-2 and J usage is TRBJ2-5, with 7 bases lining up with TRBD1. The V and J ends lost 5 bases and 3 bases, in that order; junction bases with no gene match: 9. Germline V lookup: CDR1 SGHTA, CDR2 FQGNSA. CDR3 length equals 15 residues. DNA of the CDR3: TGTGCCAGCAGCGCCCGACAGGGTTGGGAAGAGACCCAGTACTTC. Translated, it gives CASSARQGWEETQYF.